The 32 T cell receptor beta chains presented below share a single source sample, sequenced in a study of blood T cell repertoires in COVID-19. Generated by immunoSEQ multiplex PCR, the TCRdb table keeps only in-frame clones and is missing some. Here the sample spans about 290,000 clones, around nine tenths being singletons. The sample taken for sequencing was PBMCs or T cells enriched from blood (not recorded which). The receptor source for this set is a woman in her thirties or forties who had recovered from COVID-19.

The chain recombines TRBV20-1 with TRBJ1-1; TRBD1 aligns across 7 bases. V shed 5 bases, J shed 6 bases, and the junction held 3 bases outside the gene matches. The CDR3 loop spans 11 amino acids. The V gene's germline CDR1 is DFQATT and CDR2 SNEGSKA (reference sequence). In DNA form, the CDR3 reads TGCAGTGCTGGACAGGAGGCTGAAGCTTTCTTT. It specifies CSAGQEAEAFF.

This clone was seen a single time. This chain uses TRBV6-5 with TRBJ2-1; 10 positions agree with TRBD2. V was pared by 6 bases and J by 13 bases, with 12 bases of the junction left unmatched. Looked up from germline, CDR1 is MNHEY and CDR2 is SVGAGI. This CDR3 is 14 amino acids long. CDR3 sequence reads: CASSLEREGPGQFF. The CDR3 coding sequence is TGTGCCAGCAGCCTAGAGCGGGAGGGGCCTGGACAGTTCTTC.

The V gene is TRBV5-1, the J gene TRBJ2-5; 10 bases are a match to TRBD1. The V gene's germline CDR1 is SGHRS and CDR2 YFSETQ. V lost 2 bases, J lost 4 bases, and 8 bases stayed unmatched. CDR3 length: 16 amino acids. The CDR3 region is CASSLTAGTGVETQYF. For the CDR3, the DNA is TGCGCCAGCAGCTTAACGGCCGGGACAGGGGTAGAGACCCAGTACTTC.

The chain carries TRBV19 and TRBJ2-2, with 9 bases fitting TRBD1. Trimming removed 8 bases from V and 6 bases from J; junction bases left unmatched: 7. This CDR3 is 14 amino acids long. Germline loops: CDR1 LNHDA, CDR2 SQIVND (reference sequence). CDR3 protein: CASSRTGAAGELFF. CDR3 DNA sequence: TGTGCCAGTTCCCGGACAGGGGCGGCCGGGGAGCTGTTTTTT.

This chain joins TRBV27 and TRBJ1-4; tentatively, D is TRBD1 (6 bases). Per the germline V gene, CDR1 is MNHEY and CDR2 is SMNVEV (reference sequence). The length of the CDR3 is 16 residues. V lost 5 bases and J 5 bases, leaving 18 bases between the germline ends. The CDR3 spells CASSRITGTGNEKLFF. In DNA, the CDR3 is TGTGCCAGCAGTCGTATTACAGGGACCGGGAATGAAAAACTGTTTTTT.

V and J are TRBV11-2 and TRBJ2-1; 8 nucleotides align to TRBD2. This CDR3 region has 16 residues. Germline V gene sequence: CDR1 SGHAT, CDR2 FQNNGV. J was trimmed by 9 bases and V by 5 bases; bases with no gene match: 15. CDR3: CASSALGLVLFGEQFF. CDR3 coding DNA: TGTGCCAGCAGCGCCCTGGGACTAGTTCTCTTCGGTGAGCAGTTCTTC.

The chain is built from TRBV30 and TRBJ2-6, with D possibly being TRBD1 (6 bases). Trimming shortened V by 8 bases and J by 2 bases, and 10 bases separated the two germline ends. Germline CDR1 reads GTSNPN; CDR2 reads SVGIG (reference sequence). The CDR3 sequence is 13 residues long. The CDR3 DNA reads as TGTGCCCAACGGACAGCTGGGGCCAACGTCCTGACTTTC. Amino acids: CAQRTAGANVLTF.

V and J are TRBV18 and TRBJ2-1, with 10 bases matching TRBD2. CDR3 length: 14 amino acids. The germline gives CDR1 KGHSH, CDR2 LQKENI. The ends lost 3 bases at V and 5 bases at J; junction bases unmatched: 1. CDR3 sequence reads: CASSPLAGDNEQFF. The DNA for the CDR3 is TGTGCCAGCTCACCGCTAGCGGGGGACAATGAGCAGTTCTTC.

The gene calls are TRBV4-3 and TRBJ2-1; 7 nucleotides line up with TRBD2. The CDR3 runs to 16 residues. The J segment lost 8 bases and the V segment lost 0 bases, leaving 10 bases of the junction unmatched. Germline V gene sequence: CDR1 LGHNA, CDR2 YSLEER. Written as DNA, the CDR3 is TGCGCCAGCAGCCAAGATCGTATGGCGGGAGTGGATGAGCAGTTCTTC. Its protein product is CASSQDRMAGVDEQFF.

This chain joins TRBV19 and TRBJ2-7, with 10 bases that match TRBD1. The length of the CDR3 is 14 residues. With 7 bases clipped from V and 5 bases from J, the junction kept 8 bases outside the gene matches. The germline V gene encodes CDR1 LNHDA and CDR2 SQIVND (reference sequence). The CDR3 DNA reads as TGTGCCAGTACCTCCAAGACAGGGGGCAACGAGCAGTACTTC. This encodes CASTSKTGGNEQYF.

A single count supports this clone. The chain carries TRBV5-4 and TRBJ1-2; D perhaps matches TRBD1 (6 bases). The V end lost 4 bases, the J end lost 2 bases, and 9 bases lay between the germline ends. Looked up from germline, CDR1 is SGHNT and CDR2 is YYREEE (reference sequence). CDR3 size: 13 residues. The CDR3 coding sequence is TGTGCCAGCAGCCGCGACAGGAACTATGGCTACACCTTC. Amino acid sequence: CASSRDRNYGYTF.

The chain is built from TRBV7-8 and TRBJ2-2; D call uncertain. Trimming stripped 5 bases from V and 11 bases from J, with 9 bases between. The CDR3 has 11 residues. Germline V CDR1 and CDR2: SGHVS, FQNEAQ. CDR3 sequence (DNA): TGTGCCAGCAGCCCGGGTCGCGAGCTGTTTTTT. Translated: CASSPGRELFF.

This clone was detected only a few times. J is TRBJ1-2 and V is TRBV4-1, with a possible D match to TRBD1 (6 bases). The CDR3 is 17 amino acids. The V gene lost 0 bases and the J gene lost 4 bases, with 18 bases spanning the gap. The V gene's germline CDR1 is MGHRA and CDR2 YSYEKL. The CDR3 DNA reads TGCGCCAGCAGCCAAGATATTGAGACAGGCCGCTTCTATGGCTACACCTTC. Translated, it gives CASSQDIETGRFYGYTF.

The chain uses TRBV4-3 and TRBJ1-1; D ambiguous. CDR1 and CDR2 from the germline V gene are LGHNA and YSLEER. Trimming took off 0 bases at V and 9 bases at J, with 11 bases between the two ends. The CDR3 loop spans 13 amino acids. CDR3 sequence (DNA): TGCGCCAGCAGCCAAGATTTTACGGGTCAAGCTTTCTTT. As protein: CASSQDFTGQAFF.

In this sample, this clone turned up once. The V call is TRBV5-4, the J call TRBJ1-6, with 8 bases identical to TRBD1. Germline V gene data show CDR1 as SGHNT and CDR2 as YYREEE (reference sequence). Unmatched junction bases numbered 6, after V lost 5 bases and J lost 8 bases. This CDR3 comprises 14 residues. The CDR3 spells CASSRGQGDSPLHF. The DNA for the CDR3 is TGTGCCAGCAGTCGAGGACAGGGTGATTCACCCCTCCACTTT.

The rearrangement joins TRBV5-4 to TRBJ2-3; 8 bases fit TRBD2. Germline V gene sequence: CDR1 SGHNT, CDR2 YYREEE (reference sequence). V lost 0 bases, J lost 2 bases, and 14 bases stayed unmatched. The CDR3 loop spans 19 amino acids. The CDR3 reads CASSLEGGRPPKYTDTQYF. CDR3 coding DNA: TGTGCCAGCAGCTTGGAGGGCGGGAGGCCACCGAAATACACAGATACGCAGTATTTT.

V usage is TRBV9 and J usage is TRBJ2-1; D gene unclear. The CDR3 spans 16 residues. Between the trimmed V and J ends, which lost 0 bases and 3 bases, there was a span of 13 bases. Germline values: CDR1 SGDLS, CDR2 YYNGEE. The CDR3 loop reads CASSVDPSANYNEQFF. The CDR3 DNA reads TGTGCCAGCAGCGTAGATCCCAGCGCCAACTACAATGAGCAGTTCTTC.

The chain has TRBV9 and TRBJ2-2, with 15 bases aligning to TRBD2. Germline loops: CDR1 SGDLS, CDR2 YYNGEE. This CDR3 has 18 amino acids. V shed 4 bases, J shed 4 bases, and the junction held 8 bases outside the gene matches. The DNA of the CDR3 is TGTGCCAGCAGCCAGGGACTAGCGGGGGGTCAAATCACCGGGGAGCTGTTTTTT. Protein sequence: CASSQGLAGGQITGELFF. Based on the CDR3 plus reference TRBV9 and TRBJ2-2, the full variable domain is DSGVTQTPKHLITATGQRVTLRCSPRSGDLSVYWYQQSLDQGLQFLIQYYNGEERAKGNILERFSAQQFPDLHSELNLSSLELGDSALYFCASSQGLAGGQITGELFFGEGSRLTVL.

This rearrangement joins TRBV4-2 to TRBJ1-6, with D unresolved. The V gene's germline CDR1 is LGHNA and CDR2 YNFKEQ. Trimming took 0 bases from V and 5 from J, leaving 11 bases between them. CDR3 length equals 16 residues. CDR3 region: CASSQDSLSNNSPLHF. The DNA for the CDR3 is TGTGCCAGCAGCCAAGATAGCCTGAGTAATAATTCACCCCTCCACTTT.

This chain links TRBV6-5 with TRBJ1-3; D unresolved. The CDR3 consists of 16 residues. The germline V gene encodes CDR1 MNHEY and CDR2 SVGAGI. Trimming stripped 0 bases from V and 4 bases from J, with 13 bases between. The CDR3 sequence: CASSYSPTESGNTIYF. CDR3 in DNA: TGTGCCAGCAGTTACTCGCCAACAGAGTCAGGAAACACCATATATTTT.

J is TRBJ1-6 and V is TRBV6-5, with D perhaps TRBD1 (6 bases). Germline V lookup: CDR1 MNHEY, CDR2 SVGAGI. V was pared by 10 bases and J by 10 bases, with 20 bases between. The CDR3 length is 14 residues. The CDR3, as DNA: TGTGCCACCTCCAGGGGCTTCTCGGAATCACCCCTCCACTTT. Protein sequence: CATSRGFSESPLHF.

The rearrangement uses TRBV30 and TRBJ2-6, with 9 bases fitting TRBD1. The germline gives CDR1 GTSNPN, CDR2 SVGIG (reference sequence). The junction had 7 bases not matched to a gene; V was cut back by 7 bases and J by 12 bases. The CDR3 sequence is 12 residues long. The CDR3 DNA reads as TGTGCCTCAGGGGACAGGGTCCCCGTCCTGACTTTC. Its protein is CASGDRVPVLTF.

The V and J genes are TRBV5-1 and TRBJ2-1; 7 nucleotides line up with TRBD1. The CDR3 sequence is 15 residues long. Germline V gene sequence: CDR1 SGHRS, CDR2 YFSETQ. J lost 7 bases, V lost 0 bases, and 7 bases had no gene match. The CDR3 is CASSLGIDRVNEQFF. The CDR3 nucleotides read TGCGCCAGCAGCTTGGGTATTGACAGGGTTAATGAGCAGTTCTTC.

The chain has TRBV2 and TRBJ2-2; 7 bases are shared with TRBD2. The CDR3 consists of 17 residues. Germline V gene sequence: CDR1 SNHLY, CDR2 FYNNEI. The V segment lost 0 bases and the J segment 3 bases; nucleotides outside the gene matches: 7. CDR3 in amino acids: CASSEALSRGYTGELFF. For the CDR3, the DNA is TGTGCCAGCAGTGAAGCACTCTCGCGGGGGTACACCGGGGAGCTGTTTTTT.

This sequence joins TRBV7-2 and TRBJ1-1; no clear D gene. Germline V gene lookup returns CDR1 SGHTA and CDR2 FQGNSA. The V end was cut by 0 bases, the J end by 0 bases, with 8 bases between. The CDR3 totals 15 residues. The CDR3 spells CASSLASRMNTEAFF. The DNA of the CDR3 is TGTGCCAGCAGCTTAGCTTCGAGGATGAACACTGAAGCTTTCTTT. Complete variable domain (other parts from reference TRBV7-2 and TRBJ1-1): GAGVSQSPSNKVTEKGKDVELRCDPISGHTALYWYRQSLGQGLEFLIYFQGNSAPDKSGLPSDRFSAERTGGSVSTLTIQRTQQEDSAVYLCASSLASRMNTEAFFGQGTRLTVV.

This clone was counted a few times. This chain connects TRBV4-2 to TRBJ2-3; 11 positions match TRBD2. The CDR3 length is 18 residues. V lost 2 bases to trimming and J lost 0 bases; unmatched junction nucleotides: 7. Germline values: CDR1 LGHNA, CDR2 YNFKEQ. The CDR3 region has the DNA TGTGCCAGCAGCCAAACCCGGACTAGCGGGCGGAGCACAGATACGCAGTATTTT. Protein sequence: CASSQTRTSGRSTDTQYF.

V usage is TRBV9 and J usage is TRBJ2-2; 9 bases line up with TRBD2. CDR1 SGDLS and CDR2 YYNGEE come from the germline V gene. V lost 2 bases to trimming and J lost 2 bases; unmatched junction nucleotides: 10. The CDR3 extends over 18 amino acids. CDR3 DNA: TGTGCCAGCAGCGTGGGATCCGGGACTAGCCATAACACCGGGGAGCTGTTTTTT. The encoded protein is CASSVGSGTSHNTGELFF.

The rearrangement links TRBV4-1 to TRBJ2-3; a weak D match, TRBD2 (6 bases). This CDR3 has 15 residues. The germline gives CDR1 MGHRA, CDR2 YSYEKL. Trimming took off 2 bases at V and 4 bases at J, with 13 bases between the two ends. CDR3: CASSQITSHADTQYF. The CDR3 nucleotides read TGCGCCAGCAGCCAAATAACTAGCCATGCAGATACGCAGTATTTT.

V is TRBV2 and J is TRBJ1-1, with 10 nucleotides matching TRBD1. Germline values: CDR1 SNHLY, CDR2 FYNNEI. CDR3 length equals 15 residues. Germline trimming cut 5 bases from V and 4 bases from J; bases unmatched to any gene: 7. CDR3 region: CASSRQGASATEAFF. CDR3 bases: TGTGCCAGCAGTCGACAGGGGGCGTCGGCCACTGAAGCTTTCTTT.

The chain links TRBV5-4 to TRBJ2-2; no clear D. Germline V gene lookup returns CDR1 SGHNT and CDR2 YYREEE (reference sequence). V was pared by 1 base and J by 0 bases, with 7 bases between. The CDR3 is made up of 15 amino acids. CDR3 amino acids: CASSLFATNTGELFF. The CDR3 DNA reads as TGTGCCAGCAGCTTGTTCGCGACGAACACCGGGGAGCTGTTTTTT.

This clone was counted once. The chain links TRBV11-3 to TRBJ1-1; weak D call: TRBD1 (5 bases). CDR1 and CDR2 (germline): SGHNT, YENEEA. This CDR3 comprises 16 residues. V shed 1 base and J shed 2 bases, with 14 bases lying between them. Here the CDR3 reads CASSLATWTNNTEAFF. CDR3 nucleotides: TGTGCCAGCAGCTTAGCGACCTGGACAAATAACACTGAAGCTTTCTTT. Based on the CDR3 plus reference TRBV11-3 and TRBJ1-1, the full variable domain is EAGVVQSPRYKIIEKKQPVAFWCNPISGHNTLYWYLQNLGQGPELLIRYENEEAVDDSQLPKDRFSAERLKGVDSTLKIQPAELGDSAVYLCASSLATWTNNTEAFFGQGTRLTVV.

This chain connects TRBV9 to TRBJ2-2; a possible D gene is TRBD2 (6 bases). The CDR3 sequence is 16 residues long. V shed 0 bases and J shed 2 bases, with 11 bases lying between them. Germline V lookup: CDR1 SGDLS, CDR2 YYNGEE. CDR3 nucleotide sequence: TGTGCCAGCAGCGTAGGCGGACTACAAAACACCGGGGAGCTGTTTTTT. Translated: CASSVGGLQNTGELFF.